The 11 T cell receptor beta chains in this list originate from one sample, sequenced in a study of blood T cells in healthy people across ages. PCR was performed a second time for roughly 7 to 12 cycles using a sample-barcoded 5' primer and a J-beta primer mix. One entry per CDR3 protein results from TCRdb running MiXCR on the 5' RACE reads. Of about 1.4 million distinct CDR3 sequences listed, around 55% are singletons. Material for sequencing was blood. These TCRs come from a man aged 18 to 30 in good health.

The rearrangement links TRBV6-2 or TRBV6-3 to TRBJ2-1; D gene ambiguous. The CDR3 extends over 11 amino acids. V was shortened by 6 bases and J by 9 bases, with 9 bases between the two germline ends. The V gene's germline CDR1 is MNHEY and CDR2 SVGEGT. DNA of the CDR3: TGTGCCAGCAGAAAAATCGGTGAGCAGTTCTTC. Translated: CASRKIGEQFF.

In nucleotides, the CDR3 is TGCAGCCTTATCCCCCCCGACAGGGACGGCTACACCTTC. It is translated as CSLIPPDRDGYTF. The rearrangement links TRBV20-1 to TRBJ1-2, with TRBD1 matching 7 bases. The CDR3 covers 13 residues. CDR1 is DFQATT and CDR2 is SNEGSKA in the germline V gene (reference sequence).

V usage is TRBV5-6 and J usage is TRBJ1-5; TRBD1 aligns across 7 bases. This CDR3 comprises 14 residues. Germline trimming cut 4 bases from V and 9 bases from J; bases unmatched to any gene: 10. The germline V gene encodes CDR1 SGHDT and CDR2 YYEEEE. The chain's CDR3 is CASSTTGFKGPQHF. The CDR3 bases are TGTGCCAGCAGCACGACAGGGTTTAAGGGGCCCCAGCATTTT.

This clonotype came up a few times. This chain uses TRBV27 with TRBJ2-1, with D tentatively TRBD2 (6 bases). CDR1 is MNHEY and CDR2 is SMNVEV in the germline V gene (reference sequence). There are 16 residues in the CDR3. Trimming stripped 7 bases from V and 4 bases from J, with 20 bases between. CDR3 sequence reads: CASTPPGSGLYNEQFF. In nucleotides, the CDR3 is TGTGCCAGCACCCCTCCCGGTAGCGGTTTATACAATGAGCAGTTCTTC.

This clonotype has a handful of counts. The gene calls are TRBV4-1 and TRBJ1-4; 8 nucleotides match TRBD1. The length of the CDR3 is 16 residues. The germline gives CDR1 MGHRA, CDR2 YSYEKL. Losses at the gene ends were 4 bases for V and 4 bases for J; bases not matched to a gene: 8. The CDR3 sequence is CASSPIPGQVNEKLFF. The DNA for the CDR3 is TGCGCCAGCAGCCCGATCCCGGGACAGGTTAATGAAAAACTGTTTTTT.

This chain links TRBV10-1 with TRBJ2-7; D remains ambiguous. V lost 2 bases, J lost 4 bases, and 6 bases lay in between. Per germline, CDR1 WNHNN and CDR2 SYGVQD (reference sequence). The CDR3 is 12 residues long. The DNA of the CDR3 is TGCGCCAGCAGTGAGGACCGATACGAGCAGTACTTC. This gives the protein CASSEDRYEQYF.

The J gene is TRBJ2-3, the V gene TRBV12-3 or TRBV12-4, with a tentative D call TRBD1 (5 bases). The CDR3 runs 14 residues. Trimming took 7 bases from V and 4 from J, leaving 15 bases between them. The CDR3 loop reads CASTQGIPADTQYF. The CDR3 bases are TGTGCCAGCACCCAGGGAATCCCGGCAGATACGCAGTATTTT.

This clonotype was found a few times. The chain is built from TRBV11-2 and TRBJ1-6; D possibly corresponds to TRBD1 (5 bases). The V gene's germline CDR1 is SGHAT and CDR2 FQNNGV. The CDR3 loop spans 15 amino acids. Trimming cost V 5 bases and J 8 bases, with 16 bases left between them. The CDR3 loop is CASSPSGGSYSPLHF. The CDR3 DNA reads TGTGCCAGCAGCCCCTCGGGGGGGTCATATTCACCCCTCCACTTT. Full variable domain (missing parts from reference TRBV11-2 and TRBJ1-6): EAGVAQSPRYKIIEKRQSVAFWCNPISGHATLYWYQQILGQGPKLLIQFQNNGVVDDSQLPKDRFSAERLKGVDSTLKIQPAKLEDSAVYLCASSPSGGSYSPLHFGNGTRLTVT.

This chain links TRBV6-2 or TRBV6-3 with TRBJ2-7; D is ambiguous. CDR1 and CDR2 (germline): MNHEY, SVGEGT. V was trimmed by 2 bases and J by 4 bases, leaving 12 bases between them. The CDR3 loop spans 14 amino acids. The CDR3 region is CASSYRQILYEQYF. The CDR3 DNA sequence: TGTGCCAGCAGTTACCGCCAGATCCTATACGAGCAGTACTTC.

CDR3 sequence: CAISPSGALNYGYTF. The CDR3 nucleotides read TGTGCCATCAGTCCATCAGGGGCCCTAAACTATGGCTACACCTTC. This rearrangement joins TRBV10-3 to TRBJ1-2, with a tentative D call TRBD1 (6 bases). CDR1 ENHRY and CDR2 SYGVKD come from the germline V gene. This CDR3 comprises 15 residues. Trimming left V 5 bases short and J 2 bases short, with 15 bases between.

J is TRBJ1-1 and V is TRBV6-5, with 7 bases aligning to TRBD1. V lost 0 bases, J lost 8 bases, and 0 bases stayed unmatched. Germline CDR1 MNHEY, CDR2 SVGAGI. The CDR3 totals 12 residues. The CDR3: CASSYSGQEAFF. CDR3 coding DNA: TGTGCCAGCAGTTACTCGGGACAGGAAGCTTTCTTT.